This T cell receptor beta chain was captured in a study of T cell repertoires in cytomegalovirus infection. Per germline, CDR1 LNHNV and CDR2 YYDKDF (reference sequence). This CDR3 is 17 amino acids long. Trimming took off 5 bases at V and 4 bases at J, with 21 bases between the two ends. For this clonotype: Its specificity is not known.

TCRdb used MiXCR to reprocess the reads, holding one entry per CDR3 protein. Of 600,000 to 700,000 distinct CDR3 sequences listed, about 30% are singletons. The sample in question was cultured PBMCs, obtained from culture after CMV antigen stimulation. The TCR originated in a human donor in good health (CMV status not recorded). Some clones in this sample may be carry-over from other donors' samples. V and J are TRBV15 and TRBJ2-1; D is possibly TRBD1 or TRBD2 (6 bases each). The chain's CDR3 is CATSEWEVGGRYNEQFF. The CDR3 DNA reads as TGTGCCACCAGCGAGTGGGAGGTGGGGGGCCGATACAATGAGCAGTTCTTC.